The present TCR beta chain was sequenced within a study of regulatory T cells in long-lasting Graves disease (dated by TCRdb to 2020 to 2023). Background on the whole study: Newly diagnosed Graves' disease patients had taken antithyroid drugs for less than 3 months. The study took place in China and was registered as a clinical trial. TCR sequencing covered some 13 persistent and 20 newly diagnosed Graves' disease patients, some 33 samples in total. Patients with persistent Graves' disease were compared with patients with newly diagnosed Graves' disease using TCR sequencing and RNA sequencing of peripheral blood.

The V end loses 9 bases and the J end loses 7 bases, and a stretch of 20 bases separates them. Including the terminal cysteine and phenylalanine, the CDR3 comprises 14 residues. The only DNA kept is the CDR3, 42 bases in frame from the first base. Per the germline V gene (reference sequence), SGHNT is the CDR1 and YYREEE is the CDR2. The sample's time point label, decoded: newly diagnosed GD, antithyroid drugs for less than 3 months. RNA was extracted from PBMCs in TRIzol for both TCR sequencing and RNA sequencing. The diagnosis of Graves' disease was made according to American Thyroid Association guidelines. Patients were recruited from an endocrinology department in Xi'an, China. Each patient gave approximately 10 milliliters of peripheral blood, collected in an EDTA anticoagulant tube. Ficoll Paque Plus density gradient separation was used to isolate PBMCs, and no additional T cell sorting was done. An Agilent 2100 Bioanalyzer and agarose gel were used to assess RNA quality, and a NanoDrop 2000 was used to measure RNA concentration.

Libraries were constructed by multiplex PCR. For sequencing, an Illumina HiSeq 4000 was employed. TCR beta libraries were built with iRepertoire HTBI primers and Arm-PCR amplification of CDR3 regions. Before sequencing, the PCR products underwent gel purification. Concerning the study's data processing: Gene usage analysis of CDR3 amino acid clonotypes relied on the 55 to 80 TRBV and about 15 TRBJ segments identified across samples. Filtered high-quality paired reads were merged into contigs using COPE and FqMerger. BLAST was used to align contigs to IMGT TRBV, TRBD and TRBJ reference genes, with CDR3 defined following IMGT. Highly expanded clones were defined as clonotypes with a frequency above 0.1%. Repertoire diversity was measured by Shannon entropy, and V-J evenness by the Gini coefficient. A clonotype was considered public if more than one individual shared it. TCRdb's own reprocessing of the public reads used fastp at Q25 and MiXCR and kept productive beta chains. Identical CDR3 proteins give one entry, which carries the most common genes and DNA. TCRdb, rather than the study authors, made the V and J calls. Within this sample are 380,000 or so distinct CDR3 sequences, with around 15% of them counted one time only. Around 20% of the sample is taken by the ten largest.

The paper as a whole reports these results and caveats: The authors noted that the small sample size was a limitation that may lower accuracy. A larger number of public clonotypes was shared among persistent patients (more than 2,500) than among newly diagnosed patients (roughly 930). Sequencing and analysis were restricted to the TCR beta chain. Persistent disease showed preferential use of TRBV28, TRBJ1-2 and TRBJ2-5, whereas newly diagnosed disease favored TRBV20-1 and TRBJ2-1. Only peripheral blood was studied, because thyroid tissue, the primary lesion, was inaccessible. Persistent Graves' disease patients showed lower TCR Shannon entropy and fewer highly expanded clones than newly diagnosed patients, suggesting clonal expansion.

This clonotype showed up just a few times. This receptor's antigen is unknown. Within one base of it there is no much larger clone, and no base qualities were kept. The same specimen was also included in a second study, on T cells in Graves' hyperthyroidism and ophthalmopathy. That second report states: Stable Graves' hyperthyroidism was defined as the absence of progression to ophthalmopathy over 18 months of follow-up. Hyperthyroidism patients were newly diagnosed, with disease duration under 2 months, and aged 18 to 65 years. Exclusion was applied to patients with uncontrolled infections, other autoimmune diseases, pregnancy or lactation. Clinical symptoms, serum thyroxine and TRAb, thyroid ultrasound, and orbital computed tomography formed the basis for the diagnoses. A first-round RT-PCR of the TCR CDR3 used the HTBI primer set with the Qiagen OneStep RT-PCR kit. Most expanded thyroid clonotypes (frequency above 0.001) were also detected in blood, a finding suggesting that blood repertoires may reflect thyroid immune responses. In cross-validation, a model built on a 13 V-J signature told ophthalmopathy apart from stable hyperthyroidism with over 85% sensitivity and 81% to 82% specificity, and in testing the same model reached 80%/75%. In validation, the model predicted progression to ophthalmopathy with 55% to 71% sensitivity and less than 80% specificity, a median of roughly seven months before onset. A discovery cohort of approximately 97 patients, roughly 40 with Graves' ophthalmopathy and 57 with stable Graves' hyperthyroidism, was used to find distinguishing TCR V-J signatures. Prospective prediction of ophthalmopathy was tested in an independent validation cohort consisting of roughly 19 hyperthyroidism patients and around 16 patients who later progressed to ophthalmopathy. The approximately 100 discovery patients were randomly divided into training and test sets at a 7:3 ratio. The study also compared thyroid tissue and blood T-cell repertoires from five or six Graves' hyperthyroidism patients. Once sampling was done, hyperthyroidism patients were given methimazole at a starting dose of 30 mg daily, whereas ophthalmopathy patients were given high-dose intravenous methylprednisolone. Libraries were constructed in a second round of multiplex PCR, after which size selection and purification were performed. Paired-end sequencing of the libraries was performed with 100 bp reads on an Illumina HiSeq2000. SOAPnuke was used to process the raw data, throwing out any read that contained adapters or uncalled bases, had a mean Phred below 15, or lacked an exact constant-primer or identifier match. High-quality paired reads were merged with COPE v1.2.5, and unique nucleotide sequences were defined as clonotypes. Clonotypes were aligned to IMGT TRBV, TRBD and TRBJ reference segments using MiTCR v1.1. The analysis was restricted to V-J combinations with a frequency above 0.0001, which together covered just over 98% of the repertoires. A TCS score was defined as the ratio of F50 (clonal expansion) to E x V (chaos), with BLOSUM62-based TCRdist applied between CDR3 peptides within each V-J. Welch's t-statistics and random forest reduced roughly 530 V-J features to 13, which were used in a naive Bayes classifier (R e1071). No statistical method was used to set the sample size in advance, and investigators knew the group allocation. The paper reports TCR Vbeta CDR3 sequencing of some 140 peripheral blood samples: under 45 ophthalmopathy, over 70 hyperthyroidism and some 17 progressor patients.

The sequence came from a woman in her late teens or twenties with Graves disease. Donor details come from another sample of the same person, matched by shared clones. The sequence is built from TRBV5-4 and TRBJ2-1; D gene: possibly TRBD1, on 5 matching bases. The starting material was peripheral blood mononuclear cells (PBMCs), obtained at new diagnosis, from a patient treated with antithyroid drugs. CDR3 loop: CATQGSSVINEQFF. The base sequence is TGTGCCACCCAGGGTAGTTCGGTTATAAATGAGCAGTTCTTC.